Listed below are T cell receptor beta chains from one sample, sequenced in a study of regulatory T cells in long-lasting Graves disease. TCRdb called the multiplex PCR reads again in MiXCR, with one record for every CDR3 protein. The repertoire holds around 300,000 distinct CDR3 sequences, with more than 20% as singletons. Sequenced material: peripheral blood mononuclear cells (PBMCs), taken when the disease was refractory, from a patient treated with antithyroid drugs. Every receptor here comes from a female donor with Graves disease. CDR3s include the opening cysteine and the closing phenylalanine or tryptophan. D genes are given only for firm matches. Not every row has a clone size; where given, it reads once, few, many or a size class.

V	D	J	size	DNA	CDR3
TRBV30	-	TRBJ2-7	many	TGTGCCTGGGGAGACTACGAGCAGTACTTC	CAWGDYEQYF
TRBV2	TRBD2	TRBJ2-7	few	TGTGCCAGCATCATGGCCCTAGCGGGAGTAGGTGAGCAGTACTTC	CASIMALAGVGEQYF
TRBV30	-	TRBJ1-5	many	TGTGCCTGGAGTGTTCAAGGGGCGCTTAGTCAGCCCCAGCATTTT	CAWSVQGALSQPQHF
TRBV27	-	TRBJ2-7	-	TGTGCCAGCAGTTTAAAGACCTCCTACGAGCAGTACTTC	CASSLKTSYEQYF
TRBV27	-	TRBJ1-2	many	TGTGCCAGCCGACAGCATGAAACAGGGCTGGGAGGCTACACCTTC	CASRQHETGLGGYTF
TRBV29-1	-	TRBJ1-2	many	TGCAGCGTTGAAGAGACAGTGAACTATGGCTACACCTTC	CSVEETVNYGYTF
TRBV6-2/TRBV6-3	TRBD2	TRBJ2-1	few	TGTGCCAGCAGTTACGGGACTAGCGGGAGTGGGGTGTATGAGCAGTTCTTC	CASSYGTSGSGVYEQFF
TRBV6-5	TRBD1	TRBJ2-7	many	TGTGCCAGCAGTTACAACAGGGGCCACGAGCAGTACTTC	CASSYNRGHEQYF
TRBV27	-	TRBJ1-5	many	TGTGCCAGCAGTTCCTTACAGGGTTATCAGCCCCAGCATTTT	CASSSLQGYQPQHF
TRBV27	-	TRBJ2-7	-	TGTGCCAGCAGTACGGTGGACTCCTACGAGCAGTACTTC	CASSTVDSYEQYF
TRBV19	TRBD2	TRBJ2-7	few	TGTGCCAGTACCCTAGCGGGAGGGAGCTCCTACGAGCAGTACTTC	CASTLAGGSSYEQYF
TRBV28	-	TRBJ2-7	many	TGTGCCAGCAGTTTAGGCCCTCGGTCCGAGCAGTACTTC	CASSLGPRSEQYF
TRBV19	-	TRBJ1-1	few	TGTGCCAGTAGTATAAGAGGTTACGATGAAGCTTTCTTT	CASSIRGYDEAFF
TRBV5-6	TRBD1	TRBJ1-2	many	TGTGCCAGCAGCTTGGACAGGGGGACCTATGGCTACACCTTC	CASSLDRGTYGYTF
TRBV5-1	-	TRBJ2-7	-	TGCGCCAGCAGCCAGGAGCTATTAACCTACGAGCAGTACTTC	CASSQELLTYEQYF
TRBV5-4	TRBD1	TRBJ2-2	-	TGTGCCAGCAGCTCCGGGACAGGGTGGACCACCGGGGAGCTGTTTTTT	CASSSGTGWTTGELFF
TRBV7-2	-	TRBJ2-7	many	TGTGCCAGCAGCTTAGAGGTGGAGTTGATCTCCTACGAGCAGTACTTC	CASSLEVELISYEQYF
TRBV20-1	TRBD1	TRBJ1-4	many	TGCAGTGCTAGAGATTTAGGACAGGTGGAATATGAAAAACTGTTTTTT	CSARDLGQVEYEKLFF
TRBV28	-	TRBJ1-4	-	TGTGCCAGCAGCATCCTAAATGAAAAACTGTTTTTT	CASSILNEKLFF
TRBV28	TRBD2	TRBJ2-6	-	TGTGCCAGCCACTCTCTTGGGGGGGTCTCTGGGGCCAACGTCCTGACTTTC	CASHSLGGVSGANVLTF
TRBV7-2	-	TRBJ1-4	-	TGTGCCAGCAGCGCCTCGCGGGCAACTAATGAAAAACTGTTTTTT	CASSASRATNEKLFF
TRBV27	TRBD1	TRBJ1-2	many	TGTGCCAGCAGTTCAAACACAGGGGCGCCCGGCTATGGCTACACCTTC	CASSSNTGAPGYGYTF
TRBV19	-	TRBJ1-1	-	TGTGCCAGTAGATCGACAGGTTTCGACGGCGGCACTGAAGCTTTCTTT	CASRSTGFDGGTEAFF
TRBV10-3	-	TRBJ2-7	many	TGTGCCATCAGTGAGTCGGCACAGGGAAACTACGAGCAGTACTTC	CAISESAQGNYEQYF
TRBV6-2/TRBV6-3	-	TRBJ2-2	-	TGTGCCAGCAGTTTATCACAGGGCAACACCGGGGAGCTGTTTTTT	CASSLSQGNTGELFF
TRBV20-1	-	TRBJ2-3	-	TGCAGTGCTAGGGGGAGCACAGATACGCAGTATTTT	CSARGSTDTQYF
TRBV20-1	TRBD1	TRBJ1-2	many	TGCAGTGCTGGGGACAGGGAAAACGGCTACACCTTC	CSAGDRENGYTF
TRBV18	-	TRBJ2-7	many	TGTGCCAGCTCACCACTCGCGGGCAGGGAGGACGAGCAGTACTTC	CASSPLAGREDEQYF
TRBV12-3/TRBV12-4	TRBD2	TRBJ2-5	many	TGTGCCAGCTCCCTAGCGGGAGGTCGGGGCCAAGAGACCCAGTACTTC	CASSLAGGRGQETQYF